This TCR beta chain was captured in a study of CD8+CD57+ T cells in acquired aplastic anemia. Trimming removed 4 bases at V and 3 bases at J, with 15 bases between. The CDR3 contains 15 residues. Germline-derived CDR1 and CDR2 are SNHLY and FYNNEI. Patients who underwent sequencing had shown CD8+CD57+ cell expansion by flow cytometry. Genomic DNA templated the TCR beta VDJ and CDR3 profiling. MiXCR, applied by TCRdb to the reads, yields one record per CDR3 protein. There are 200,000 to 250,000 distinct CDR3 sequences in the sample; around three fifths occur only once, and roughly three fifths lies in the top ten.

The sequenced sample consisted of sorted CD4+, CD8+, or CD8+CD57+ T cells (not recorded which) from PBMCs. V and J are TRBV2 and TRBJ1-1, with D possibly being TRBD1 (5 bases). This sequence originates from a human donor with aplastic anemia. The chain's CDR3 is CASSARRVVYTEAFF. DNA for the CDR3: TGTGCCAGCAGTGCCCGCAGGGTTGTGTACACTGAAGCTTTCTTT.